Listed here are 8 T cell receptor beta chains from one sample, sequenced in a study of identical twins. MiXCR, applied by TCRdb to the 5' RACE reads, yields one record per CDR3 protein. Of 350,000 or so distinct CDR3 sequences in the sample, 8.5% to 10% were seen once. The sequenced sample consisted of naive T cells sorted from blood. The receptors originated from a woman aged 50 to 60 in good health.

J is TRBJ2-1 and V is TRBV5-1, with a weak D call TRBD1 (6 bases). The germline V gene has CDR1 SGHRS and CDR2 YFSETQ. The CDR3 covers 14 residues. Trimming took off 5 bases at V and 7 bases at J, with 16 bases between the two ends. This CDR3 is CASRLTTGQNEQFF. In DNA form, the CDR3 reads TGCGCCAGCAGACTAACTACAGGGCAGAATGAGCAGTTCTTC.

This clonotype was detected a few times. CDR3 sequence: CASSHGTANGYTF. Written as DNA, the CDR3 is TGTGCCAGCAGCCACGGAACGGCAAATGGCTACACCTTC. This chain uses TRBV3-1 with TRBJ1-2, with unresolved D. CDR1 and CDR2 (germline): LGHDT, YNNKEL (reference sequence). Trimming cost V 3 bases and J 6 bases, with 11 bases left between them. The CDR3 has 13 residues.

The V and J genes are TRBV20-1 and TRBJ1-5; 7 bases align to TRBD1. V lost 0 bases and J lost 6; bases outside the gene matches: 11. The CDR3 runs 16 residues. Looked up from germline, CDR1 is DFQATT and CDR2 is SNEGSKA (reference sequence). The CDR3 here is CSARDRTQGGAQPQHF. The CDR3 region has the DNA TGCAGTGCTAGAGACAGAACCCAGGGGGGTGCTCAGCCCCAGCATTTT.

The chain is built from TRBV2 and TRBJ2-7, with 7 nucleotides matching TRBD1. CDR1 SNHLY and CDR2 FYNNEI come from the germline V gene. CDR3 length: 14 residues. Trimming removed 5 bases from V and 0 bases from J; junction bases left unmatched: 4. In nucleotides, the CDR3 is TGTGCCAGCAGTCGACAGGGAGTCTCCTACGAGCAGTACTTC. This gives the protein CASSRQGVSYEQYF.

In this sample, this clonotype turned up many times. This chain connects TRBV24-1 to TRBJ1-1; D call uncertain. CDR1 is KGHDR, CDR2 SFDVKD, per germline. V was trimmed by 6 bases and J by 1 base, leaving 8 bases between them. The length of the CDR3 is 13 residues. DNA for the CDR3: TGTGCCACCAGTACGGGAGCGAACACTGAAGCTTTCTTT. It translates to CATSTGANTEAFF.

The chain is built from TRBV7-9 and TRBJ2-3, with D unresolved. This CDR3 has 13 residues. Trimming left V 5 bases short and J 3 bases short, with 9 bases between. CDR1 SEHNR and CDR2 FQNEAQ come from the germline V gene (reference sequence). CDR3 nucleotide sequence: TGTGCCAGCAGCCACACCCCGACAGATACGCAGTATTTT. Protein sequence: CASSHTPTDTQYF.

This chain joins TRBV2 and TRBJ2-3; D not certain. In germline, CDR1 is SNHLY, CDR2 FYNNEI. V lost 3 bases and J lost 6, with 7 bases in between. This CDR3 is 12 amino acids long. CDR3 sequence reads: CASSESYDTQYF. The CDR3, as DNA: TGTGCCAGCAGTGAGAGTTATGATACGCAGTATTTT.

This clonotype was counted ten times or more. The V call is TRBV20-1, the J call TRBJ2-1; no firm D call. The CDR3 has 15 residues. Per germline, CDR1 DFQATT and CDR2 SNEGSKA (reference sequence). Trimming shortened V by 6 bases and J by 6 bases, and 21 bases separated the two germline ends. The CDR3 DNA reads as TGCAGTGCAGATTCCAGTGAGACAATCGGCAATGAGCAGTTCTTC. Translating gives CSADSSETIGNEQFF.